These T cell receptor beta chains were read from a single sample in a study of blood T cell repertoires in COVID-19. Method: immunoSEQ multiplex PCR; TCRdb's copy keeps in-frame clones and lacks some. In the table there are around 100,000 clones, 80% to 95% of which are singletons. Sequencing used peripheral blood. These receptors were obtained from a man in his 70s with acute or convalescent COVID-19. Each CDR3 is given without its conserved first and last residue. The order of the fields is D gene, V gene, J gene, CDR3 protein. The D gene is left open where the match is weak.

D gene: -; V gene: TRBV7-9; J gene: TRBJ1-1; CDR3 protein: ASSGGIWDLMNTEAF
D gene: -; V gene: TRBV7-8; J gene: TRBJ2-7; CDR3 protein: ASSLVGRYEQY
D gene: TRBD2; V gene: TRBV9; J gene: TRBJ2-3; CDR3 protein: ASSGGTSGLRETQY
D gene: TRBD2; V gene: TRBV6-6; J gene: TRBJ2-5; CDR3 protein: ASRIAGGRIETQY
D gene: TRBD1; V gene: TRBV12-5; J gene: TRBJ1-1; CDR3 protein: ASGITTGMNTEAF
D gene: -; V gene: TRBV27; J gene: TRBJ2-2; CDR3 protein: ASSQGNPFTGELF
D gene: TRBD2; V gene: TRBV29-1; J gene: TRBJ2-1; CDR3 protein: SVETRTSGRFSSYNEQF
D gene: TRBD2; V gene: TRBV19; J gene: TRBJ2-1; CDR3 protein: ASSKLAGVIYEQF
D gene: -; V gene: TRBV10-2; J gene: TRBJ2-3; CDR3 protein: ACLRGLVDTQY
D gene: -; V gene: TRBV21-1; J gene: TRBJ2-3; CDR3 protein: ASSKVDASGANTDTQY
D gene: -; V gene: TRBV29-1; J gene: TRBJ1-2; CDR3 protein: SVEEKQRYGYT
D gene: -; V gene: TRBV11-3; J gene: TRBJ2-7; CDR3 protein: ASSLRPGSSYEQY
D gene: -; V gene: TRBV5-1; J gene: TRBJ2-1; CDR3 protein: ASSWGGAYNEQF
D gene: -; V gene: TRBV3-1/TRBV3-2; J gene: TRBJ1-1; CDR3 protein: ASSQFGGTEAF
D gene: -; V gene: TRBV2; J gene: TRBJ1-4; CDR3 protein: ASRPREAGEKLF
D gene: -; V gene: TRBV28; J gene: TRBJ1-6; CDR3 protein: ASIHTGTRNSPLH
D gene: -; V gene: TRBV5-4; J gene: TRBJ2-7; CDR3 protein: ASSLFGSEQY